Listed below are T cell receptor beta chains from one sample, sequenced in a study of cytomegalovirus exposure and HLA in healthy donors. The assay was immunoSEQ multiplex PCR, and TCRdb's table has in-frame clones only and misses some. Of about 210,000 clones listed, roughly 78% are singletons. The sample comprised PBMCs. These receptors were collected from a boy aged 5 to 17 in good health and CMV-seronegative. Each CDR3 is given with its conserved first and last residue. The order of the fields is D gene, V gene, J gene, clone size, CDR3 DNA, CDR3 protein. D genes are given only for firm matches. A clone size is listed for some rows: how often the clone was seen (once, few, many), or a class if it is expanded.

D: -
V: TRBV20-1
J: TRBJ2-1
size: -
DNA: TGCAGTGCTTTTCAGTCCTTTGCGCAGTTCTTC
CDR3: CSAFQSFAQFF

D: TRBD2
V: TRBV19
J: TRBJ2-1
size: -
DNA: TGTGCCAGTAGAAGGGGGCTAGCGGGATCCTACAATGAGCAGTTCTTC
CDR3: CASRRGLAGSYNEQFF

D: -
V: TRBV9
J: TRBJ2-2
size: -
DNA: TGTGCCAGCAGCGTAGGGGGGGGCCCTATCGAGACCGGGGAGCTGTTTTTT
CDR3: CASSVGGGPIETGELFF

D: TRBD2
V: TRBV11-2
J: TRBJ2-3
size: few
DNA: TGTGCCAGCAGCTTACTCGCGGGAGGGCCAGATACGCAGTATTTT
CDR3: CASSLLAGGPDTQYF

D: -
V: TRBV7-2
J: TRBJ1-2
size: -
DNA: TGTGCCAGCAGCTTAGCACGGGGTGAGGGCTACACCTTC
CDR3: CASSLARGEGYTF

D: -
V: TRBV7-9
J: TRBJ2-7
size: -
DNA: TGTGCCAGCAGCTTAGTAAGTTGGCAGGGCCACGAGCAGTACTTC
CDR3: CASSLVSWQGHEQYF

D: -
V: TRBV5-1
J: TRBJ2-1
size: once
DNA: TGCGCCAGCAGCCCCGGTCAGAATTGGGGGGGCGGGCCTTACAATGAGCAGTTCTTC
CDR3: CASSPGQNWGGGPYNEQFF

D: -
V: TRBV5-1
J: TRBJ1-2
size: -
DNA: TGCGCCAGCAGCTTCGGACAAAGCTATGGCTACACCTTC
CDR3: CASSFGQSYGYTF

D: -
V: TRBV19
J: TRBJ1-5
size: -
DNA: TGTGCCAGTAGTATAGTCGGAGGGATCAATCAGCCCCAGCATTTT
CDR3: CASSIVGGINQPQHF

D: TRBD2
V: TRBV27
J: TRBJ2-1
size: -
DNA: TGTGCCAGCACCTCATTAGCGGGAGAGTCGCAGCAGTTCTTC
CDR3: CASTSLAGESQQFF

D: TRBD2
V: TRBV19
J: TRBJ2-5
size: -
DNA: TGTGCCAGTATAACTAGCGGGGGGCCGAAAGATCGACAAGAGACCCAGTACTTC
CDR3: CASITSGGPKDRQETQYF

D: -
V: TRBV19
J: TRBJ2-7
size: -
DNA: TGTGCCAGTAGTGCTAGAGGAGAGCAGTACTTC
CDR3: CASSARGEQYF

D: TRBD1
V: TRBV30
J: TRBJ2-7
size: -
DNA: TGTGCCTGGAGTGTACCGGGACAGTACTACGAGCAGTACTTC
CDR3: CAWSVPGQYYEQYF

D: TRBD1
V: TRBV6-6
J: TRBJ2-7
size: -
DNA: TGTGCCAGCAGGATACCGGGACAGCCAACCCCCGACTTC
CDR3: CASRIPGQPTPDF

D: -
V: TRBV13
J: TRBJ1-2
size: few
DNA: TGTGCCAGCAGCTTCTCGGCGGGGGGCTATGGCTACACCTTC
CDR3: CASSFSAGGYGYTF

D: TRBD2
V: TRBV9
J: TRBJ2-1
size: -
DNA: TGTGCCAGCAGCCAAACCGGGACTAGCGGGAGCTCCTACAATGAGCAGTTCTTC
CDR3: CASSQTGTSGSSYNEQFF

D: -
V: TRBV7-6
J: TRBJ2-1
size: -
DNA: TGTGCCAGCAGCTTAAGTAGCGTTTACAATGAGCAGTTCTTC
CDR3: CASSLSSVYNEQFF

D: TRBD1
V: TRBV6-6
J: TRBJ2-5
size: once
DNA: TGTGCCAGCAGTCGCCGGGACAGGGGCCAAGAGACCCAGTACTTC
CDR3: CASSRRDRGQETQYF

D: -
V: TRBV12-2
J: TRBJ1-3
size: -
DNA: TGTGCAAGTCGCTTAGGGAAAACAGCCGGTGGGGGAAACACCATATATTTT
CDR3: CASRLGKTAGGGNTIYF

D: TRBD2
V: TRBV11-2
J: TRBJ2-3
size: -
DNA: TGTGCCAGCAGCTTCCGAGCGGGGGGAGTCACAGATACGCAGTATTTT
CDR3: CASSFRAGGVTDTQYF

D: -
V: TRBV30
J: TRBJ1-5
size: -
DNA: TGTGCCTGGAGTCAGGGGCTGGGAGTTCAGCCCCAGCATTTT
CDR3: CAWSQGLGVQPQHF

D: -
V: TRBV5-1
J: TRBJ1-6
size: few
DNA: TGCGCCAGCAGCCTGGGACCCAGGGATTCACCCCTCCACTTT
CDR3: CASSLGPRDSPLHF

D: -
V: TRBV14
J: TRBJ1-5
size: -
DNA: TGTGCCAGCAGCCAAGCTGCAGGCCGAAATCAGCCCCAGCATTTT
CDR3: CASSQAAGRNQPQHF

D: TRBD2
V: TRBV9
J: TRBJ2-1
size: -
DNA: TGTGCCAGCAGCGCCGGGACTAGCGGGAGAATTCGGCATGAGCAGTTCTTC
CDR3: CASSAGTSGRIRHEQFF

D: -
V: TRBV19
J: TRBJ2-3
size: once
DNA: TGTGCCAGTAGTATAGTTGTGGGGGACTCGGCCACAGATACGCAGTATTTT
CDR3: CASSIVVGDSATDTQYF

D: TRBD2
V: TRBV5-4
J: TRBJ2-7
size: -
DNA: TGTGCCAGCAGCTGGACTAGCGGGAGTTACTACGAGCAGTACTTC
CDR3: CASSWTSGSYYEQYF

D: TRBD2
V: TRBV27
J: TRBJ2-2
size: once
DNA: TGTGCCAGCCGCGGACTAGCGGGAAACACCGGGGAGCTGTTTTTT
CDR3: CASRGLAGNTGELFF

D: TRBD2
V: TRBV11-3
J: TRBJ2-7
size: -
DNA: TGTGCCAGCAGCTTAGGCGGGGGGGCAACTGGCAAGCAGTACTTC
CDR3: CASSLGGGATGKQYF

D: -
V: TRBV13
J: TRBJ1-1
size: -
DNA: TGTGCCAGCTCTCGGGTCGATGGCGCTTTCTTT
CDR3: CASSRVDGAFF

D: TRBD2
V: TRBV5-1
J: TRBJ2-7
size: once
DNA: TGCGCCAGCAGCTATAGCGGGAGCTCCTACGAGCAGTACTTC
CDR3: CASSYSGSSYEQYF

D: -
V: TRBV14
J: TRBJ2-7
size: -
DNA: TGTGCCAGCAGCCAAGACGGGGGGCAGGGGATCTACGAGCAGTACTTC
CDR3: CASSQDGGQGIYEQYF

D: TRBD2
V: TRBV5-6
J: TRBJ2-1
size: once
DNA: TGTGCCAGCAGCTTGGCCACGAGCGGGGGAAATTACAATGAGCAGTTCTTC
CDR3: CASSLATSGGNYNEQFF

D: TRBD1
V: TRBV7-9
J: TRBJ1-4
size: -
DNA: TGTGCCAGCAGCTTACCGGGACAGGGGGTCCTAAATGAAAAACTGTTTTTT
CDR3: CASSLPGQGVLNEKLFF

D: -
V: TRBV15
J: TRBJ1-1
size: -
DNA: TGTGCCACCACCCGGGGGTTTTTCGGCACTGAAGCTTTCTTT
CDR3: CATTRGFFGTEAFF

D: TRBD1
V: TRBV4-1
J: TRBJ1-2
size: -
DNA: TGCGCCAGCAGCCAAGTTAGGGACAGGGCCATCTATGGCTACACCTTC
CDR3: CASSQVRDRAIYGYTF

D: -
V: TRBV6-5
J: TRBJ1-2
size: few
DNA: TGTGCCAGCAGTTACGAGCTAGGCTACACCTTC
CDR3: CASSYELGYTF

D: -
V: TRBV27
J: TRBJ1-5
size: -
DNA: TGTGCCAGCAGTTTATCGGCAGGGGTACAGCCCCAGCATTTT
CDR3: CASSLSAGVQPQHF

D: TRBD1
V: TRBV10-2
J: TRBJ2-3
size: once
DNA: TGCGCCACCCGGTCGCCAGACAGGGGCACAGATACGCAGTATTTT
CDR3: CATRSPDRGTDTQYF